The clone carrying this T cell receptor (beta chain) turned up a few times. This specimen comes from a study of identical twins. TCRdb independently ran MiXCR on the 5' RACE reads; one entry per CDR3 protein. The data hold hundreds of thousands of distinct CDR3 sequences, with approximately 8.5% observed a single time. Germline CDR1 is LNHDA and CDR2 is SQIVND (reference sequence). V dropped 7 bases and J dropped 0 bases, with 13 bases sitting between them. This CDR3 has 15 amino acids. Another study also made use of these data, one on yellow fever vaccine responses in identical twins.

V usage is TRBV19 and J usage is TRBJ2-4; D is unclear. Material: memory (CD45RO+) T cells sorted from blood. This clonotype was obtained from a woman younger than 30 in good health. The CDR3 is CASNNYGVAKNIQYF. The CDR3, as DNA: TGTGCCAGTAATAATTACGGCGTAGCCAAAAACATTCAGTACTTC.